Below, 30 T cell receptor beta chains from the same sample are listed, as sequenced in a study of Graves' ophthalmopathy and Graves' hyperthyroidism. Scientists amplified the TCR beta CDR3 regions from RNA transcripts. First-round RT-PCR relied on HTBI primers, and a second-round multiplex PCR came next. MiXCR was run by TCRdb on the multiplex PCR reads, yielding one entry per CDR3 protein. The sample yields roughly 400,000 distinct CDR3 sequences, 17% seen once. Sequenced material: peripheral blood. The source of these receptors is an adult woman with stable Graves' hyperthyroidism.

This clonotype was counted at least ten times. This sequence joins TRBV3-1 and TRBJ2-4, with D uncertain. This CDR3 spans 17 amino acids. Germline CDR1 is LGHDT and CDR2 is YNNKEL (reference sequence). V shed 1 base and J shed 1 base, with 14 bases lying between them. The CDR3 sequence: CASSQGGGASAKNIQYF. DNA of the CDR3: TGTGCCAGCAGCCAAGGAGGTGGTGCCTCGGCCAAAAACATTCAGTACTTC.

For the CDR3, the DNA is TGTGCCTGGAGTTTGGAGGATACTGAAGCTTTCTTT. It yields the protein CAWSLEDTEAFF. The chain employs TRBV30 and TRBJ1-1; D remains ambiguous. The V gene lost 2 bases and the J gene lost 5 bases, with 9 bases spanning the gap. Looked up from germline, CDR1 is GTSNPN and CDR2 is SVGIG (reference sequence). CDR3 length: 12 amino acids.

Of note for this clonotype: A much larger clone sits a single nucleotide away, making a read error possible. CDR3 region: CASPRGGELLF. DNA for the CDR3: TGTGCCTCCCCGAGAGGGGGGGAGCTGTTGTTT. The rearrangement joins TRBV30 to TRBJ2-2, with a possible D match to TRBD2 (7 bases). Germline CDR1 and CDR2: GTSNPN and SVGIG (reference sequence). The CDR3 loop spans 11 amino acids.

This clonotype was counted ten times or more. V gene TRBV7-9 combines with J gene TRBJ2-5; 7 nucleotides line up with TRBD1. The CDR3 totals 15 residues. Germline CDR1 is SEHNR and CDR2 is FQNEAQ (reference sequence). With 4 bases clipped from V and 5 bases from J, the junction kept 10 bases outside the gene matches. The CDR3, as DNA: TGTGCCAGCAGCTACAACAGGGGTCGCGCCGAGACCCAGTACTTC. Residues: CASSYNRGRAETQYF.

The CDR3 DNA reads as TGTGCCAGCAGCCAAGGGACAGGCCTCGCGGGATATGGCTACACCTTC. It codes for CASSQGTGLAGYGYTF. The rearrangement joins TRBV3-1 to TRBJ1-2; TRBD1 matches at 7 bases. This CDR3 has 16 residues. Germline V lookup: CDR1 LGHDT, CDR2 YNNKEL (reference sequence). The junction had 10 bases not matched to a gene; V was cut back by 1 base and J by 5 bases.

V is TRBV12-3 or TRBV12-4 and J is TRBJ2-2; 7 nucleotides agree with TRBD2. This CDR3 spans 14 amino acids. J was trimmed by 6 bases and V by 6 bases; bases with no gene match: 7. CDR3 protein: CASSVRGGAGELFF. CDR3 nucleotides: TGTGCCAGCAGCGTCCGTGGGGGGGCCGGGGAGCTGTTTTTT.

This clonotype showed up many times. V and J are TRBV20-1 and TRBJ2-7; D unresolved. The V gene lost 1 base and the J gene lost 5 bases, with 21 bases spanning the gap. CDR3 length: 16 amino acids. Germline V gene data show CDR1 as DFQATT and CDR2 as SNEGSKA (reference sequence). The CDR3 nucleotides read TGCAGTGCTAGAGCCTACCACTTTGGTATTGGCCACGAGCAGTACTTC. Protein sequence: CSARAYHFGIGHEQYF.

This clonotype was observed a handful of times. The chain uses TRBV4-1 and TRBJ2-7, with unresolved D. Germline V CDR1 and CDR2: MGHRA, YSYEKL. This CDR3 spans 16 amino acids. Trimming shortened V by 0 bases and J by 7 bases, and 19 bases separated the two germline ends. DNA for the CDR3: TGCGCCAGCAGCCAAGAGACCGCGTTCACTCTGAAGGAGCAGTACTTC. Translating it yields CASSQETAFTLKEQYF.

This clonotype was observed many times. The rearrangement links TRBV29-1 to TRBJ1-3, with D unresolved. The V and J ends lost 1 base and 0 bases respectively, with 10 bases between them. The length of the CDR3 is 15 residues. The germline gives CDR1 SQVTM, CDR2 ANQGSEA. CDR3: CSVEGRAPSGNTIYF. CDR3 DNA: TGCAGCGTTGAAGGAAGGGCACCCTCTGGAAACACCATATATTTT. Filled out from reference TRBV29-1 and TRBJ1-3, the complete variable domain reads SAVISQKPSRDICQRGTSLTIQCQVDSQVTMMFWYRQQPGQSLTLIATANQGSEATYESGFVIDKFPISRPNLTFSTLTVSNMSPEDSSIYLCSVEGRAPSGNTIYFGEGSWLTVV.

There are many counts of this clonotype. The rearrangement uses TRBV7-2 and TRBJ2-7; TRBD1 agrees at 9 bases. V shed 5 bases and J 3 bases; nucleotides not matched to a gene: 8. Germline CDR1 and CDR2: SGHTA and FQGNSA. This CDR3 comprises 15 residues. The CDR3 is CASSATGGTNYEQYF. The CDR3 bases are TGTGCCAGCAGCGCAACAGGGGGCACCAACTACGAGCAGTACTTC.

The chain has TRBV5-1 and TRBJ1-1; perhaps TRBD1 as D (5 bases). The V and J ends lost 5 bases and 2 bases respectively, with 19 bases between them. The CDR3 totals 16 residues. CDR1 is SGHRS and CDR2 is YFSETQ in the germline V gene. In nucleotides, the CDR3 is TGCGCCAGCAGGTTGTATAGCGACAGTGCCAACACTGAAGCTTTCTTT. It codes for CASRLYSDSANTEAFF.

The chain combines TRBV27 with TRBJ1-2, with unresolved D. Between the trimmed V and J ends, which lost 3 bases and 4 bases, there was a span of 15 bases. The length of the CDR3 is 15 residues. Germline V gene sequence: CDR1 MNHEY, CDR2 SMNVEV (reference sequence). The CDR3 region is CASSFARPSGYGYTF. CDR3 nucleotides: TGTGCCAGCAGTTTTGCTCGACCGAGCGGCTATGGCTACACCTTC.

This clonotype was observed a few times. The CDR3 loop reads CAISDRGHYNEQFF. In DNA, the CDR3 is TGTGCCATCAGCGACAGGGGACACTACAATGAGCAGTTCTTC. V gene TRBV10-3 combines with J gene TRBJ2-1; 8 bases align to TRBD1. Trimming took 6 bases from V and 3 from J; bases not matched to a gene: 4. The germline V gene encodes CDR1 ENHRY and CDR2 SYGVKD. This CDR3 is 14 amino acids long.

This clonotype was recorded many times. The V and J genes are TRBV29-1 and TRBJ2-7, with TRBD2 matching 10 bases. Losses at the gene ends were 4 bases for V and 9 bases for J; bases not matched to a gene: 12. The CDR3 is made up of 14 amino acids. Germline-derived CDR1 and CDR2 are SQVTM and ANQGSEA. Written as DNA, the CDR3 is TGCAGCGTTGCAGCCGGGACTAGCGACGCGGGGCAGTACTTC. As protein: CSVAAGTSDAGQYF.

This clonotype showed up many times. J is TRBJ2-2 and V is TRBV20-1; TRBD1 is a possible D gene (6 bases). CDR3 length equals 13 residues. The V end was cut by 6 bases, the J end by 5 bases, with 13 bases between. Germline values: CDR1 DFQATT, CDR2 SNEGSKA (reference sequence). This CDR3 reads CSAPTGITGELFF. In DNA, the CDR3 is TGCAGTGCGCCGACAGGAATTACCGGGGAGCTGTTTTTT.

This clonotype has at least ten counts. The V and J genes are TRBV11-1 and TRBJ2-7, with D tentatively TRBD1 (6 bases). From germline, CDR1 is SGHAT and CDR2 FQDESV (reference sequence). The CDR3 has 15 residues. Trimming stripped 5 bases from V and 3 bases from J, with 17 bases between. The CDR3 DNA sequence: TGTGCCAGCAGCCGACACAGGGAAGGGGTCTACGAGCAGTACTTC. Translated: CASSRHREGVYEQYF.

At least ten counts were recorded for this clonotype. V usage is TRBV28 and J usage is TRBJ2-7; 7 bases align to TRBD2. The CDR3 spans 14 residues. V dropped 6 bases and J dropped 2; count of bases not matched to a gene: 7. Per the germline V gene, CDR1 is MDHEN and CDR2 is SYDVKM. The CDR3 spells CASSPAGGTYEQYF. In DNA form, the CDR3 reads TGTGCCAGCAGCCCCGCCGGGGGGACCTACGAGCAGTACTTC.

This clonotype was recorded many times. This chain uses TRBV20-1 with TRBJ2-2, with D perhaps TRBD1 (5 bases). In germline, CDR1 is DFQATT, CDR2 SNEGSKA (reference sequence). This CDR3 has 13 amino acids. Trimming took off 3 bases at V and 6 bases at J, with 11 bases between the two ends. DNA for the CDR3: TGCAGTGCTAGGTTAGGGGCACCCGGGGAGCTGTTTTTT. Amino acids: CSARLGAPGELFF.

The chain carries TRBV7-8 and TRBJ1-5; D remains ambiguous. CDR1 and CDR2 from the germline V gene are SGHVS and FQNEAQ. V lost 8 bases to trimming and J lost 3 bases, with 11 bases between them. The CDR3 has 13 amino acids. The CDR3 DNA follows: TGTGCCAGCGGGCAGACCCTCAATCAGCCCCAGCATTTT. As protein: CASGQTLNQPQHF. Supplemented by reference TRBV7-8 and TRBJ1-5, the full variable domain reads GAGVSQSPRYKVAKRGQDVALRCDPISGHVSLFWYQQALGQGPEFLTYFQNEAQLDKSGLPSDRFFAERPEGSVSTLKIQRTQQEDSAVYLCASGQTLNQPQHFGDGTRLSIL.

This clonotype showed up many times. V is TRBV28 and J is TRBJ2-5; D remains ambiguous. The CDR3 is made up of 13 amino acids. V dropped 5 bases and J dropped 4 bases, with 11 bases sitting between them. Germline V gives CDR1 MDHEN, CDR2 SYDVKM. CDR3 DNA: TGTGCCAGCAGTGCCGATCATTTAGAGACCCAGTACTTC. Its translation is CASSADHLETQYF. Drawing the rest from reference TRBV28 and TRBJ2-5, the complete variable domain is DVKVTQSSRYLVKRTGEKVFLECVQDMDHENMFWYRQDPGLGLRLIYFSYDVKMKEKGDIPEGYSVSREKKERFSLILESASTNQTSMYLCASSADHLETQYFGPGTRLLVL.

The CDR3 DNA reads TGCGCCAGCAGCCAAGATCGCCGTTACGAGCAGTACTTC. Its translation is CASSQDRRYEQYF. The gene calls are TRBV4-3 and TRBJ2-7; no clear D gene. This CDR3 comprises 13 residues. CDR1 and CDR2 from the germline V gene are LGHNA and YSLEER. V shed 0 bases and J shed 4 bases, with 7 bases lying between them.

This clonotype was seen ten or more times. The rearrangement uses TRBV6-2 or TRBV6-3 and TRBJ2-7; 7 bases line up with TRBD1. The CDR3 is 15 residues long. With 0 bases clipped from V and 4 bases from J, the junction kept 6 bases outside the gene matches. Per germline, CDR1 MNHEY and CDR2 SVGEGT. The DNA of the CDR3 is TGTGCCAGCAGTTACTCGTCAGGGGGACCTTACGAGCAGTACTTC. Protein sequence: CASSYSSGGPYEQYF.

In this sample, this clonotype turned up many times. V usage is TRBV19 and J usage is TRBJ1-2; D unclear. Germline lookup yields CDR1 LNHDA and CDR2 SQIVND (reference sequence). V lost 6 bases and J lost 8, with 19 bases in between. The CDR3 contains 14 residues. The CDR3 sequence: CASSLQGEYRGYTF. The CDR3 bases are TGTGCCAGTAGCCTTCAAGGAGAATATCGCGGCTACACCTTC.

Here the CDR3 reads CASSPTGENLYEQYF. The CDR3 bases are TGTGCCAGCAGTCCGACAGGGGAGAACTTGTACGAGCAGTACTTC. The genes are TRBV27 and TRBJ2-7; 8 bases are a match to TRBD1. Trimming removed 5 bases from V and 4 bases from J; junction bases left unmatched: 10. Germline CDR1 is MNHEY and CDR2 is SMNVEV (reference sequence). This CDR3 is 15 amino acids long.

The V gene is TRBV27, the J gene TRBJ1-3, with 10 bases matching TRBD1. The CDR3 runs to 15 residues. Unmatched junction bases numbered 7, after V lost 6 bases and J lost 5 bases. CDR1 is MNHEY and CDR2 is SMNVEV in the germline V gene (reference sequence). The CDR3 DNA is TGTGCCAGCAGCCGAGGGACAGGGGACAGAAACACCATATATTTT. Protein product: CASSRGTGDRNTIYF.

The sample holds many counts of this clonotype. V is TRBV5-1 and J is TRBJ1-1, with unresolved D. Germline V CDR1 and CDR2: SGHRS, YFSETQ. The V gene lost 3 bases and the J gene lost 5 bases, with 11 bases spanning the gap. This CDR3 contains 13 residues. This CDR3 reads CASSSEAMTEAFF. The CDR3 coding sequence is TGCGCCAGCAGCTCGGAAGCGATGACTGAAGCTTTCTTT.

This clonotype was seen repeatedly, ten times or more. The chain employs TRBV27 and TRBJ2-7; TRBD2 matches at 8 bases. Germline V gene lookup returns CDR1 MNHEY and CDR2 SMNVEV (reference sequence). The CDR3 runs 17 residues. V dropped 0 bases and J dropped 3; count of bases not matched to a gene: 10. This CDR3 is CASSLSGVSGRFYEQYF. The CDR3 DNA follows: TGTGCCAGCAGTTTATCGGGGGTCAGCGGGAGATTCTACGAGCAGTACTTC.

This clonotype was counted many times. The DNA for the CDR3 is TGTGCCAGTCTCGGACTAGCGGGCGTCCTGGGCGAGCAGTACTTC. It translates to CASLGLAGVLGEQYF. The V gene is TRBV28, the J gene TRBJ2-7; 11 bases are a match to TRBD2. V shed 9 bases, J shed 6 bases, and the junction held 13 bases outside the gene matches. The germline CDR1 and CDR2 sequences are MDHEN and SYDVKM. The CDR3 has 15 amino acids. The variable domain in full, with the rest retrieved from reference TRBV28 and TRBJ2-7, is DVKVTQSSRYLVKRTGEKVFLECVQDMDHENMFWYRQDPGLGLRLIYFSYDVKMKEKGDIPEGYSVSREKKERFSLILESASTNQTSMYLCASLGLAGVLGEQYFGPGTRLTVT.

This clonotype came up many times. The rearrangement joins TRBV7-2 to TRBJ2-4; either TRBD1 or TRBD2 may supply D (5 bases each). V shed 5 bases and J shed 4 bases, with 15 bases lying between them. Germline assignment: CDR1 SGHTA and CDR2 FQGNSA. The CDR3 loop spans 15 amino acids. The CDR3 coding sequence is TGTGCCAGCAGCCCCGCAGGGACGAAAAAAAACATTCAGTACTTC. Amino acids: CASSPAGTKKNIQYF.

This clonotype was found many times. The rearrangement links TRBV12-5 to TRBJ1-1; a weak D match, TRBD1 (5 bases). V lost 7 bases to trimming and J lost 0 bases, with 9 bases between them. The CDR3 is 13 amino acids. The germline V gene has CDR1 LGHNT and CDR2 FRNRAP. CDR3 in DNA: TGTGCTAGTGTCCGGGGGGTGAACACTGAAGCTTTCTTT. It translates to CASVRGVNTEAFF.